Detailed here is one T cell receptor beta chain. Its antigen remains unidentified. This specimen belongs to a study of T cell responses to AZD1222 COVID-19 vaccine. Germline-derived CDR1 and CDR2 are GTSNPN and SVGIG (reference sequence). The CDR3 covers 14 residues. Trimming took 3 bases from V and 9 from J, leaving 18 bases between them. Study-level results: Repertoire sampling happened only post peak T cell response. Only a handful of AZD1222 recipients, roughly six in all, had baseline seropositivity.

Repertoires were generated with immunoSEQ multiplex PCR, while TCRdb's copy carries only in-frame clones and drops some. Found here are over 100,000 clones, 85% to 90% of them singletons; the top ten hold around 8.6%. V is TRBV30 and J is TRBJ1-5, with D tentatively TRBD1 (5 bases). The sequences come from peripheral blood, collected on day 0 of AZD1222 vaccination. The clonotype originates from an adult in good health. The CDR3, as DNA: TGTGCCTGGAGAACCAAACAGGTCGCGGGGCCCCAGCATTTT. This translates into CAWRTKQVAGPQHF.